Listed below are T cell receptor beta chains from one sample, sequenced in a study of cytomegalovirus exposure and HLA in healthy donors. This table comes from immunoSEQ multiplex PCR, and its TCRdb copy is limited to in-frame clones, with some not included. The sample holds 150,000 to 200,000 clones. Sequencing input: PBMCs. The origin of the receptors is a young man in good health and CMV-seronegative. Both conserved end residues are part of each CDR3. The D gene is left open where the match is weak.

D	V	J	DNA	CDR3
NA	TRBV6-5	TRBJ1-2	TGTGCCAGCAGTTACCGGACAGCTAGGGATGGCTACACCTTC	CASSYRTARDGYTF
NA	TRBV4-2	TRBJ2-1	TGTGCCAGCAGCCAAGATAATGGGCAGGGCCTCTACAATGAGCAGTTCTTC	CASSQDNGQGLYNEQFF
TRBD1	TRBV25-1	TRBJ1-1	TGTGCCAGCAGTGACCCCGGGACAGGGGGCTTCGCTGAAGCTTTCTTT	CASSDPGTGGFAEAFF
NA	TRBV19	TRBJ2-2	TGTGCCAGTATAGGACAGGGAGGGCCCGGGGAGCTGTTTTTT	CASIGQGGPGELFF
NA	TRBV5-1	TRBJ2-1	TGCGCCAGCAGCTTGGACGGGCAGGAGGGAAATGAGCAGTTCTTC	CASSLDGQEGNEQFF
TRBD1	TRBV7-2	TRBJ1-1	TGTGCCAGCAGCTACCAAAGGGACAGAGAAGCTTTCTTT	CASSYQRDREAFF
TRBD1	TRBV5-4	TRBJ1-1	TGTGCCAGCAGCCGGACAGGGGTGGAGGCTTTCTTT	CASSRTGVEAFF
TRBD1	TRBV6-1	TRBJ2-7	TGTGCCAGCAGTGATGGAATTCCGGGACAGTGGACGGAGGAGCAGTACTTC	CASSDGIPGQWTEEQYF
NA	TRBV19	TRBJ1-1	TGTGCCAGTAGTTCTACAAGGAGAACTGAAGCTTTCTTT	CASSSTRRTEAFF
TRBD1	TRBV7-8	TRBJ1-1	TGTGCCAGCAGCGCAGGACAGGGTAACACTGAAGCTTTCTTT	CASSAGQGNTEAFF
TRBD1	TRBV7-2	TRBJ1-2	TGTGCCAGCAGCCCCAGGCAGGGGGCCTATGGCTACACCTTC	CASSPRQGAYGYTF
TRBD1	TRBV11-2	TRBJ2-2	TGTGCCAGCAGCCACGGGGGACAGGGGAACACCGGGGAGCTGTTTTTT	CASSHGGQGNTGELFF
TRBD1	TRBV19	TRBJ1-2	TGTGCCAGTACCCTGGGACAGGGATTTTTTAGTGGCTACACCTTC	CASTLGQGFFSGYTF
NA	TRBV6-6	TRBJ2-7	TGTGCCAGCAGTTACTCGAGTCCGCTTACCTACGAGCAGTACTTC	CASSYSSPLTYEQYF
NA	TRBV21-1	TRBJ1-4	TGTGCCAGCAGCAAAGCGTGTAGGTACGGAGATTATGGTGAAAAACTGTTTTTT	CASSKACRYGDYGEKLFF
TRBD2	TRBV6-5	TRBJ2-7	TGTGCCAGCAGACCCGTATGGGGGAGGGCCTACGAGCAGTACTTC	CASRPVWGRAYEQYF
TRBD1	TRBV4-1	TRBJ1-5	TGCGCCAGCAGCCGGGGGGACAGGAGCAATCAGCCCCAGCATTTT	CASSRGDRSNQPQHF
TRBD2	TRBV7-9	TRBJ2-1	TGTGCCAGTACACTCGGACTAGCGGCCTCCTACAATGAGCAGTTCTTC	CASTLGLAASYNEQFF
TRBD1	TRBV5-1	TRBJ1-4	TGCGCCAGCAGCAGAGGGGACAGAACTAATGAAAAACTGTTTTTT	CASSRGDRTNEKLFF
NA	TRBV27	TRBJ1-1	TGTGCCAGCAGTTCGCAGGGTGATGGTGAAGCTTTCTTT	CASSSQGDGEAFF
TRBD2	TRBV5-1	TRBJ2-1	TGCGCCAGCAGCCGGGGGACTAGCGGGTGGGAGTTCTTC	CASSRGTSGWEFF
NA	TRBV20-1	TRBJ1-1	TGCAGTGCTAGTCGAGAGGATGAAGCTTTCTTT	CSASREDEAFF
NA	TRBV18	TRBJ1-2	TGTGCCAGCTCTCTGACCGGGAGCCCGGCTAACTATGGCTACACCTTC	CASSLTGSPANYGYTF
TRBD2	TRBV30	TRBJ2-7	TGTGCCTGGGAGACTAGCGGGGGCTACGAGCAGTACTTC	CAWETSGGYEQYF
NA	TRBV19	TRBJ1-2	TGTGCCAGTAGTATACCGCCCACGAGTGGCTACACCTTC	CASSIPPTSGYTF
TRBD1	TRBV5-1	TRBJ1-5	TGCGCCAGCAGCCCGACAGGGGTTGATCAGCCCCAGCATTTT	CASSPTGVDQPQHF
NA	TRBV19	TRBJ1-5	TGTGCCAGTAGCCTAATCAATCAGCCCCAGCATTTT	CASSLINQPQHF
NA	TRBV5-8	TRBJ2-7	TGTGCCAGCGGTCCCGGAGTCTACGAGCAGTACTTC	CASGPGVYEQYF
NA	TRBV7-2	TRBJ1-5	TGTGCCAGCAGCTTAGGGCGGGGAGAGTATCAGCCCCAGCATTTT	CASSLGRGEYQPQHF
TRBD1	TRBV6-7	TRBJ1-1	TGTGCCAGCAGTTACCATCTGAGACAGGGGACTGGCGTGGAAGCTTTCTTT	CASSYHLRQGTGVEAFF
NA	TRBV7-2	TRBJ2-6	TGTGCCAGCAGCTTCGGGGGGGCCAACGTCCTGACTTTC	CASSFGGANVLTF
NA	TRBV7-2	TRBJ1-1	TGTGCCAGCAGGTCAGTCGGGTTGAACACTGAAGCTTTCTTT	CASRSVGLNTEAFF
NA	TRBV27	TRBJ1-5	TGTGCCAGCACGGGGAGTAGCAATCAGCCCCAGCATTTT	CASTGSSNQPQHF
TRBD1	TRBV12-5	TRBJ1-1	TGTGCTAGTGGTTTGGACCAGGGGGCTGAAGCTTTCTTT	CASGLDQGAEAFF
NA	TRBV28	TRBJ2-7	TGTGCCAGCAGTTTACTTGACAGTTACGAGCAGTACTTC	CASSLLDSYEQYF
NA	TRBV13	TRBJ1-2	TGTGCCAGCAGCCCGCCAACCTCAGGGGAAGCTGGCTACACCTTC	CASSPPTSGEAGYTF
TRBD1	TRBV6-6	TRBJ1-1	TGTGCCAGCAGTTACCCCCTCGGACAGGGGGCGTCTGAAGCTTTCTTT	CASSYPLGQGASEAFF
NA	TRBV4-2	TRBJ2-7	TGTGCCAGCAGCCAAGATAAGGGGGGAGGGCCTTTCGAGCAGTACTTC	CASSQDKGGGPFEQYF
NA	TRBV6-1	TRBJ2-7	TGTGCCAGCAGTGAAGCTGGGGGCGGAATGACCTACGAGCAGTACTTC	CASSEAGGGMTYEQYF